Shown below are 9 T cell receptor beta chains from a single sample sequenced in a study of blood T cell repertoires in COVID-19. Method: immunoSEQ multiplex PCR; TCRdb's copy keeps in-frame clones and lacks some. The sample includes 280,000 or so clones, roughly 88% seen only once; the top ten take 9.4%. The sequencing sample was made of peripheral blood. Every receptor here comes from a man between 18 and 29 years old with active or convalescent COVID-19.

J is TRBJ1-6 and V is TRBV7-8; D is unclear. CDR3 length: 15 residues. Trimming took off 1 base at V and 7 bases at J, with 11 bases between the two ends. Germline V gene data show CDR1 as SGHVS and CDR2 as FQNEAQ. This CDR3 is CASSLGAYSNSPLHF. CDR3 bases: TGTGCCAGCAGCTTAGGGGCCTACTCCAATTCACCCCTCCACTTT.

This chain connects TRBV6-1 to TRBJ1-1, with D unresolved. The CDR3 contains 14 residues. V was clipped by 3 bases and J by 3 bases, with 11 bases between them. CDR1 and CDR2 from the germline V gene are MNHNS and SASEGT. The CDR3 nucleotides are TGTGCCAGCAGTGAGCGGTGGATTGACACTGAAGCTTTCTTT. Translated: CASSERWIDTEAFF.

The rearrangement links TRBV15 to TRBJ2-5; 10 bases agree with TRBD1. V was pared by 8 bases and J by 7 bases, with 10 bases of the junction left unmatched. The V gene's germline CDR1 is LNHNV and CDR2 YYDKDF (reference sequence). This CDR3 comprises 14 residues. The CDR3 nucleotides read TGTGCCACCGACCTGGGACAGGGGTTTGGGACCCAGTACTTC. Protein product: CATDLGQGFGTQYF.

The V gene is TRBV19, the J gene TRBJ1-5; TRBD1 aligns across 9 bases. CDR1 is LNHDA, CDR2 SQIVND, per germline (reference sequence). The trim removed 2 bases at V and 7 bases at J, leaving 9 bases unmatched. CDR3 length: 16 amino acids. The CDR3 region is CASSITLTGTGQPQHF. The CDR3 DNA reads as TGTGCCAGTAGTATAACCCTGACAGGGACAGGGCAGCCCCAGCATTTT.

This sequence joins TRBV18 and TRBJ1-3; D is possibly TRBD1 (5 bases). V lost 6 bases to trimming and J lost 4 bases, with 13 bases between them. The CDR3 is 14 residues long. Germline V gene lookup returns CDR1 KGHSH and CDR2 LQKENI. The CDR3 DNA is TGTGCCAGCTCGCCGGGGGGTACCGGAAACACCATATATTTT. This codes for CASSPGGTGNTIYF.

This clone has a single count. The chain combines TRBV6-5 with TRBJ1-5; D ambiguous. V shed 6 bases and J shed 6 bases, with 18 bases lying between them. The CDR3 runs to 15 residues. CDR1 is MNHEY, CDR2 SVGAGI, per germline. CDR3 in amino acids: CASSQLGGLGQPQHF. Written as DNA, the CDR3 is TGTGCCAGCAGCCAACTCGGCGGGCTAGGTCAGCCCCAGCATTTT.

The V and J genes are TRBV27 and TRBJ1-2; D perhaps matches TRBD1 (6 bases). Per the germline V gene, CDR1 is MNHEY and CDR2 is SMNVEV (reference sequence). The CDR3 has 13 amino acids. V shed 5 bases and J shed 8 bases, with 15 bases lying between them. The CDR3 spells CASSPNRVEGYTF. In nucleotides, the CDR3 is TGTGCCAGCAGTCCGAACAGGGTCGAGGGCTACACCTTC.

The chain combines TRBV18 with TRBJ2-6; D is perhaps TRBD1 (5 bases). V gave up 2 bases and J gave up 1 base, with 15 bases separating them. Germline V lookup: CDR1 KGHSH, CDR2 LQKENI. The CDR3 has 18 amino acids. The CDR3 nucleotides are TGTGCCAGCTCACCAGATCAAGGGGCCGGGTCTGGGGCCAACGTCCTGACTTTC. Protein sequence: CASSPDQGAGSGANVLTF.

The chain couples TRBV18 to TRBJ1-4, with a weak D call TRBD1 (5 bases). The V and J ends lost 3 bases and 7 bases respectively, with 18 bases between them. The CDR3 has 16 residues. Germline V gene sequence: CDR1 KGHSH, CDR2 LQKENI. The CDR3 loop is CASSPTRWAGGEKLFF. CDR3 sequence (DNA): TGTGCCAGCTCACCCACCAGATGGGCCGGGGGTGAAAAACTGTTTTTT.